A selection of T cell receptor beta chains follows, all from one sample in a study of cytomegalovirus exposure and HLA in healthy donors. TCRdb keeps only in-frame clones here, not all; method: immunoSEQ multiplex PCR. The data hold 150,000 to 200,000 clones, with about 86% observed a single time. Sequencing input: PBMCs. These receptors came from a woman younger than 30 in good health and CMV-seropositive. CDR3s leave out the opening cysteine and the closing phenylalanine or tryptophan. Each record gives: V gene, CDR3 length, CDR3 protein.

TRBV2	9	VIRLNTEAF
TRBV6-6	13	ASSYPGQGNYGYT
TRBV7-2	13	ASSSRGTVHYGYT
TRBV5-6	11	ASSLTTGETQY
TRBV10-3	6	ATSEAF
TRBV15	12	ATSDRVGRNEQF
TRBV9	14	ASSLRDSEAYNEQF
TRBV18	11	ASSPPARTEAF
TRBV29-1	10	SVVRGNYGYT
TRBV25-1	13	ASSKRLGAGSAAF
TRBV25-1	12	ASGPRDSRNTIY
TRBV12-5	13	ASGFVTGGWQPQH
TRBV9	10	ASSVGGGELF
TRBV27	14	ASSSRGHAYNSPLH
TRBV7-2	13	ASSLVEGFGQPQH
TRBV14	10	ASSLYRGELF
TRBV6-5	11	ASSYSRSYGYT
TRBV21-1	9	ASGGADTQY
TRBV5-1	10	ASTKNTGELF
TRBV19	14	ASSTATSTIYNEQF
TRBV18	14	ASSSTGTSGVREQY
TRBV6-5	13	ASNRDSEMTDTQY
TRBV7-9	11	ASRLGQNTEAF
TRBV27	12	ASSLAGLQETQY
TRBV6-1	12	ASRSTASTDTQY
TRBV2	12	ASAGEGIGQPQH
TRBV4-3	14	ASSQATGLGADTQY
TRBV5-6	15	ASSLSGSYSGANVLT
TRBV27	11	ASSLTRETEAF
TRBV18	11	ASSPERDYGYT
TRBV11-2	11	ASSQYLPNGYT
TRBV7-9	13	ASTPVGGGTGELF
TRBV18	12	ASSTTGGTDTQY
TRBV7-9	11	ASSLDTGQPQH
TRBV19	13	ASSIGQSENQPQH
TRBV6-5	12	ASRRGTGFYEQY
TRBV28	13	ASSATRVGNYGYT
TRBV18	9	ASSPSDEQF
TRBV6-4	10	ASSGGLGGYT
TRBV7-6	15	ASSFFLGGPNTGELF
TRBV6-5	13	ASSSREPGNQPQH
TRBV21-1	12	ASSKASPRQDGY
TRBV7-2	12	ASSLEGGAQGYT
TRBV7-9	12	ASSLSVRTYEQY
TRBV5-1	15	ASSLVDRGHFNYGYT
TRBV27	15	ASREGARHSGANVLT
TRBV11-1	13	ASSKGGGSNQPQH
TRBV19	9	ASMTPLGYT
TRBV4-2	13	ASSQGRGDSNEQF
TRBV11-3	13	ASSLDGGNPYEQY
TRBV13	10	ASSVREETQY
TRBV7-9	14	ASSFWTSGGSGELF
TRBV4-2	12	ASSQDIVAGGQY
TRBV29-1	10	SVPTGVNGYT
TRBV5-4	10	ASSPGQNEQF
TRBV7-2	12	ASSLQGTNYGYT
TRBV10-3	9	AIKQGYGYT
TRBV10-3	15	AISESPSSGGKDTQY
TRBV9	11	ASSLQGKTEAF
TRBV11-1	10	ASSLGLYEAF